This T cell receptor (beta chain) was sequenced in a study of shared clonotypes between healthy human individuals. None of the donors, who were healthy HIV-negative adults, had recently had acute infections or vaccinations. The V gene end was trimmed by 2 bases and the J gene end by 6 bases; junction bases not matched to a gene: 6. The CDR3 is 16 residues long. The V gene's germline CDR1 is MGHDK and CDR2 SYGVNS. Each subset's genomic DNA was split evenly across several immunoSEQ plates. Profiled with immunoSEQ multiplex PCR; TCRdb holds only in-frame clones, not every one. Here the sample spans a few million clones, 85% to 95% being singletons. This clone has a single count.

This TCR was recovered from a man between 18 and 29 years old in good health. Some clones in this sample may be carry-over from other donors' samples. The sequenced material came from naive CD4+ T cells from PBMCs. Subset described: CD45RA+ positively selected. The V call is TRBV25-1, the J call TRBJ1-4, with 10 bases that match TRBD1. CDR3 DNA sequence: TGTGCCAGCAGTGAAGGTCGGACAGGGGGTCATGAAAAACTGTTTTTT. It translates to CASSEGRTGGHEKLFF.